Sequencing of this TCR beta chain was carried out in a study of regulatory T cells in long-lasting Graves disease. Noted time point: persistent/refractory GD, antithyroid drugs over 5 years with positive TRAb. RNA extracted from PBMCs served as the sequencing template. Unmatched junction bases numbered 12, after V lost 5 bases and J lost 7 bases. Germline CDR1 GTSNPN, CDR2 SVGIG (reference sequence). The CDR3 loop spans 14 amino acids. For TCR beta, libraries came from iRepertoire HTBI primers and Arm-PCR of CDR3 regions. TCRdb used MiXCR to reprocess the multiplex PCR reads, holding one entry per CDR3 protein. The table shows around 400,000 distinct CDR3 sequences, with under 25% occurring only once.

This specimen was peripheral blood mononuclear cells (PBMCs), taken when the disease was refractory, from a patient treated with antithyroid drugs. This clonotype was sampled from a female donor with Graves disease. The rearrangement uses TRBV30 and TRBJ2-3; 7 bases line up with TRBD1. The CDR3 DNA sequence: TGTGCCTGGGGCTTAGGGGGCACGGTTAATACGCAGTATTTT. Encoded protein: CAWGLGGTVNTQYF.